One sample yielded the 21 T cell receptor beta chains listed below, sequenced in a study of blood T cell repertoires in COVID-19. Clones were sequenced by immunoSEQ multiplex PCR, and TCRdb holds only the in-frame ones, with some missing. The sample consists of around 200,000 clones, approximately 90% of them appearing once. Sequenced sample: peripheral blood. The source is a man between 18 and 29 years old with active or convalescent COVID-19.

The J gene is TRBJ2-2, the V gene TRBV24-1; TRBD2 might be the D (7 bases). Germline V gene data show CDR1 as KGHDR and CDR2 as SFDVKD. The CDR3 is 18 residues long. V was clipped by 1 base and J by 1 base, with 15 bases between them. The CDR3: CATSDFVGGRMNTGELFF. The DNA of the CDR3 is TGTGCCACCAGTGATTTCGTGGGGGGGCGGATGAACACCGGGGAGCTGTTTTTT.

The chain recombines TRBV14 with TRBJ2-1; D may be TRBD2 (7 bases). V lost 2 bases and J 8 bases, leaving 13 bases between the germline ends. Germline-derived CDR1 and CDR2 are SGHDN and FVKESK. The CDR3 is 14 amino acids. In DNA, the CDR3 is TGTGCCAGCAGCCAACGGGGGGCCAGAGATGAGCAGTTCTTC. Translated: CASSQRGARDEQFF.

This CDR3 is CASRESATGGTEAFF. CDR3 DNA sequence: TGTGCCAGCAGGGAGAGCGCCACAGGGGGCACTGAAGCTTTCTTT. The V call is TRBV7-9, the J call TRBJ1-1; 8 bases are shared with TRBD1. The CDR3 is 15 amino acids. V dropped 6 bases and J dropped 4; count of bases not matched to a gene: 10. The germline gives CDR1 SEHNR, CDR2 FQNEAQ (reference sequence).

This clone has only a few counts. V gene TRBV18 combines with J gene TRBJ1-2, with D maybe TRBD1 (6 bases). Looked up from germline, CDR1 is KGHSH and CDR2 is LQKENI. The V and J ends lost 1 base and 4 bases respectively, with 16 bases between them. The CDR3 spans 16 residues. CDR3 coding DNA: TGTGCCAGCTCACCACTACACAGGGAACCTACCTATGGCTACACCTTC. Translating gives CASSPLHREPTYGYTF.

CDR3 sequence reads: CASGLRGSYEQYF. In nucleotides, the CDR3 is TGTGCCAGCGGACTCAGGGGTTCCTACGAGCAGTACTTC. V gene TRBV27 combines with J gene TRBJ2-7; tentatively, D is TRBD1 (6 bases). The CDR3 is made up of 13 amino acids. Trimming pared 8 bases from V and 1 base from J, leaving 12 bases between. CDR1 is MNHEY, CDR2 SMNVEV, per germline (reference sequence).

The chain uses TRBV29-1 and TRBJ1-1; 8 positions agree with TRBD1. The CDR3 is made up of 12 amino acids. Per germline, CDR1 SQVTM and CDR2 ANQGSEA. Trimming at V came to 7 bases and at J to 5 bases, leaving 6 bases not matched to a gene. The CDR3 protein is CSADRVGTEAFF. CDR3 in DNA: TGCAGCGCGGACAGGGTGGGGACTGAAGCTTTCTTT. The complete variable domain, with remaining parts taken from reference TRBV29-1 and TRBJ1-1, reads SAVISQKPSRDICQRGTSLTIQCQVDSQVTMMFWYRQQPGQSLTLIATANQGSEATYESGFVIDKFPISRPNLTFSTLTVSNMSPEDSSIYLCSADRVGTEAFFGQGTRLTVV.

The chain couples TRBV7-2 to TRBJ2-6; D unclear. The germline V and J ends were trimmed by 1 base and 0 bases, with 4 bases remaining between them. CDR1 is SGHTA, CDR2 FQGNSA, per germline. This CDR3 has 15 amino acids. CDR3 bases: TGTGCCAGCAGCTTAGAATACTCTGGGGCCAACGTCCTGACTTTC. This codes for CASSLEYSGANVLTF.

The V and J genes are TRBV27 and TRBJ2-5, with unresolved D. CDR1 MNHEY and CDR2 SMNVEV come from the germline V gene (reference sequence). The CDR3 is 12 residues long. V lost 3 bases and J lost 5, with 7 bases in between. CDR3 nucleotides: TGTGCCAGCAGTTTCTCTGGCGAGACCCAGTACTTC. Amino acids: CASSFSGETQYF.

The rearrangement joins TRBV27 to TRBJ1-1; no clear D. Looked up from germline, CDR1 is MNHEY and CDR2 is SMNVEV (reference sequence). The CDR3 covers 13 residues. V lost 5 bases and J 1 base, leaving 8 bases between the germline ends. The CDR3 DNA sequence: TGTGCCAGCAGTCGGAGCTCGAACACTGAAGCTTTCTTT. Amino acids: CASSRSSNTEAFF.

The chain uses TRBV13 and TRBJ2-2, with a weak D call TRBD1 (5 bases). The CDR3 contains 16 residues. V was trimmed by 5 bases and J by 5 bases, leaving 18 bases between them. Germline V gene sequence: CDR1 PRHDT, CDR2 FYEKMQ (reference sequence). DNA for the CDR3: TGTGCCAGCAGCCACACAGGAAGTTCGAGGACCGGGGAGCTGTTTTTT. Translated, it gives CASSHTGSSRTGELFF.

The V call is TRBV27, the J call TRBJ1-5; D perhaps matches TRBD1 (5 bases). The CDR3 runs 14 residues. Looked up from germline, CDR1 is MNHEY and CDR2 is SMNVEV (reference sequence). Trimming removed 2 bases at V and 7 bases at J, with 12 bases between. CDR3 DNA: TGTGCCAGCAGTTTAAGGGGTTATAGGCAGCCCCAGCATTTT. It is translated as CASSLRGYRQPQHF.

This chain links TRBV5-1 with TRBJ2-1, with 8 nucleotides matching TRBD2. Trimming took 7 bases from V and 8 from J; bases not matched to a gene: 14. CDR3 size: 15 residues. CDR1 and CDR2 (germline): SGHRS, YFSETQ. CDR3 nucleotide sequence: TGCGCCAGCGGACCCGGGCGGGAGGCCCCTTATGAGCAGTTCTTC. Translating it yields CASGPGREAPYEQFF.

The chain couples TRBV3-1 (or the pseudogene TRBV3-2) to TRBJ1-5; D perhaps matches TRBD1 (5 bases). V lost 4 bases to trimming and J lost 1 base, with 11 bases between them. There are 15 residues in the CDR3. CDR1 is LGHDT and CDR2 is YNNKEL in the germline V gene (reference sequence). The CDR3 DNA follows: TGTGCCAGCAGCCGCGGGACGGGCAGCAATCAGCCCCAGCATTTT. Amino acids: CASSRGTGSNQPQHF.

In nucleotides, the CDR3 is TGTGCCTGGAGTCCCGCCCCAGGGAACACTGAAGCTTTCTTT. Its translation is CAWSPAPGNTEAFF. The rearrangement links TRBV30 to TRBJ1-1; D ambiguous. The CDR3 has 14 residues. The V and J ends lost 2 bases and 1 base respectively, with 11 bases between them. CDR1 and CDR2 (germline): GTSNPN, SVGIG (reference sequence).

This clone was found a few times. The gene calls are TRBV4-1 and TRBJ1-4; no clear D gene. Germline V CDR1 and CDR2: MGHRA, YSYEKL. CDR3 length equals 16 residues. V lost 0 bases to trimming and J lost 7 bases, with 15 bases between them. CDR3 sequence reads: CASSQEALDTGEKLFF. The CDR3, as DNA: TGCGCCAGCAGCCAAGAGGCCCTAGATACGGGTGAAAAACTGTTTTTT.

This clone is termed medium-sized. The J gene is TRBJ2-3, the V gene TRBV6-4; no definite D call. Trimming pared 2 bases from V and 0 bases from J, leaving 3 bases between. Germline V gives CDR1 MRHNA, CDR2 SNTAGT. The CDR3 covers 13 residues. The CDR3 sequence is CASSDGSTDTQYF. As DNA, the CDR3 is TGTGCCAGCAGTGACGGCAGCACAGATACGCAGTATTTT.

The sample holds one count of this clone. This rearrangement joins TRBV5-1 to TRBJ2-7, with a possible D match to TRBD1 (6 bases). Deletions cut 4 bases from V and 6 bases from J, with 17 bases between. Germline CDR1 reads SGHRS; CDR2 reads YFSETQ. The CDR3 extends over 14 amino acids. The CDR3 DNA reads TGCGCCAGCAGCCCCGACACAGGGCAAGGCGAGCAGTACTTC. This codes for CASSPDTGQGEQYF.

The rearrangement joins TRBV7-2 to TRBJ1-2; 8 bases agree with TRBD1. The J segment lost 8 bases and the V segment lost 5 bases, leaving 7 bases of the junction unmatched. CDR1 is SGHTA, CDR2 FQGNSA, per germline. The length of the CDR3 is 13 residues. The CDR3 nucleotides are TGTGCCAGCAGCAATCAGGGGGCGCGGGGCTACACCTTC. Protein sequence: CASSNQGARGYTF.

The V and J genes are TRBV7-8 and TRBJ1-2, with 7 bases lining up with TRBD1. With V trimmed by 5 bases and J by 4 bases, 7 bases remained unmatched. CDR1 is SGHVS, CDR2 FQNEAQ, per germline. The CDR3 is made up of 14 amino acids. Here the CDR3 reads CASSPLGQIYGYTF. The CDR3 nucleotides read TGTGCCAGCAGCCCCCTGGGACAGATCTATGGCTACACCTTC. Variable domain in full (rest from reference TRBV7-8 and TRBJ1-2): GAGVSQSPRYKVAKRGQDVALRCDPISGHVSLFWYQQALGQGPEFLTYFQNEAQLDKSGLPSDRFFAERPEGSVSTLKIQRTQQEDSAVYLCASSPLGQIYGYTFGSGTRLTVV.

The rearrangement uses TRBV27 and TRBJ1-1; the D is unclear. The CDR3 consists of 14 residues. V lost 0 bases and J 5 bases, leaving 10 bases between the germline ends. Germline loops: CDR1 MNHEY, CDR2 SMNVEV (reference sequence). The CDR3 region is CASSLSMVYTEAFF. The CDR3 coding sequence is TGTGCCAGCAGTTTATCGATGGTCTATACTGAAGCTTTCTTT.

The chain combines TRBV2 with TRBJ2-7, with 9 positions matching TRBD1. CDR1 is SNHLY and CDR2 is FYNNEI in the germline V gene. With V trimmed by 4 bases and J by 4 bases, 5 bases remained unmatched. The CDR3 totals 14 residues. CDR3 bases: TGTGCCAGCAGTGTTACAGGGGGCTCATACGAGCAGTACTTC. Translation: CASSVTGGSYEQYF.